Presented here are 21 T cell receptor beta chains from one specimen sequenced in a study of T cells after somatic rescue of genetic block. The method was immunoSEQ multiplex PCR; TCRdb's version includes in-frame clones alone and lacks a portion of them. The table lists around 67,000 clones, 90% to 95% of them singletons. Specimen: peripheral blood mononuclear cells (PBMCs). Receptors originate from a man between 40 and 49 years old.

The chain carries TRBV4-1 and TRBJ1-5; 7 positions match TRBD1. The CDR3 is 15 residues long. CDR1 is MGHRA, CDR2 YSYEKL, per germline. J lost 3 bases, V lost 3 bases, and 5 bases had no gene match. Written as DNA, the CDR3 is TGCGCCAGCAGCCAGGCCGGGACAGCCAATCAGCCCCAGCATTTT. It is translated as CASSQAGTANQPQHF.

This CDR3 is CASSSLGQGQYEQYF. CDR3 DNA sequence: TGTGCCAGCAGCTCTCTGGGGCAGGGACAATACGAGCAGTACTTC. The V call is TRBV13, the J call TRBJ2-7; weak D call: TRBD1 (6 bases). Germline V gene sequence: CDR1 PRHDT, CDR2 FYEKMQ (reference sequence). The CDR3 has 15 amino acids. The V end was cut by 4 bases, the J end by 4 bases, with 17 bases between.

V gene TRBV9 combines with J gene TRBJ2-2; TRBD1 might be the D (6 bases). The CDR3 is made up of 13 amino acids. Trimming pared 3 bases from V and 7 bases from J, leaving 10 bases between. Germline values: CDR1 SGDLS, CDR2 YYNGEE. The CDR3 sequence is CASSAQGSGELFF. Here the CDR3 DNA reads TGTGCCAGCAGCGCCCAGGGGAGCGGGGAGCTGTTTTTT.

This chain joins TRBV30 and TRBJ2-5; 13 bases line up with TRBD2. The germline gives CDR1 GTSNPN, CDR2 SVGIG (reference sequence). The CDR3 spans 14 residues. The CDR3, as DNA: TGTGCGACTAGCGGGGGGCGAGTCCAAGAGACCCAGTACTTC. Its translation is CATSGGRVQETQYF.

The chain links TRBV7-8 to TRBJ2-7, with D tentatively TRBD1 (6 bases). The germline gives CDR1 SGHVS, CDR2 FQNEAQ. This CDR3 has 15 amino acids. Between the trimmed V and J ends, which lost 2 bases and 1 base, there was a span of 12 bases. CDR3 coding DNA: TGTGCCAGCAGCTTATACCAGGGGCCTTCCTACGAGCAGTACTTC. Translating gives CASSLYQGPSYEQYF. Together with reference TRBV7-8 and TRBJ2-7, the CDR3 gives the full variable domain: GAGVSQSPRYKVAKRGQDVALRCDPISGHVSLFWYQQALGQGPEFLTYFQNEAQLDKSGLPSDRFFAERPEGSVSTLKIQRTQQEDSAVYLCASSLYQGPSYEQYFGPGTRLTVT.

The chain has TRBV11-1 and TRBJ2-2; D might be TRBD1 (9 bases). V was clipped by 4 bases and J by 5 bases, with 23 bases between them. Germline-derived CDR1 and CDR2 are SGHAT and FQDESV (reference sequence). The length of the CDR3 is 18 residues. As DNA, the CDR3 is TGTGCCAGCAGCTCCGGGGGGGACGGGACAGGGAGGACCGGGGAGCTGTTTTTT. This translates into CASSSGGDGTGRTGELFF.

This clone was seen more than once but under ten times. The chain combines TRBV5-4 with TRBJ2-7; 8 bases are shared with TRBD1. With 3 bases clipped from V and 6 bases from J, the junction kept 11 bases outside the gene matches. Germline V gene sequence: CDR1 SGHNT, CDR2 YYREEE (reference sequence). This CDR3 is built from 15 residues. As DNA, the CDR3 is TGTGCCAGCAGCTCGGACAGGGCGGTAACGGGCGAGCAGTACTTC. Amino acid sequence: CASSSDRAVTGEQYF.

The rearrangement uses TRBV4-1 and TRBJ2-1, with 7 bases fitting TRBD2. After removal of 1 base from V and 6 bases from J, the junction contained 15 bases not matched to a gene. The CDR3 spans 18 residues. Germline V lookup: CDR1 MGHRA, CDR2 YSYEKL. The CDR3 DNA reads as TGCGCCAGCAGCCAAGTGTTGCTTGGGCGGGAGCTGAGCAATGAGCAGTTCTTC. Encoded protein: CASSQVLLGRELSNEQFF.

The chain carries TRBV30 and TRBJ2-7, with 9 bases fitting TRBD1. Trimming removed 2 bases from V and 5 bases from J; junction bases left unmatched: 7. In germline, CDR1 is GTSNPN, CDR2 SVGIG (reference sequence). This CDR3 comprises 14 residues. In nucleotides, the CDR3 is TGTGCCTGGAGTTTCGGGACAGGGAGGAACGAGCAGTACTTC. Residues: CAWSFGTGRNEQYF. The variable domain in full, with the rest retrieved from reference TRBV30 and TRBJ2-7, is SQTIHQWPATLVQPVGSPLSLECTVEGTSNPNLYWYRQAAGRGLQLLFYSVGIGQISSEVPQNLSASRPQDRQFILSSKKLLLSDSGFYLCAWSFGTGRNEQYFGPGTRLTVT.

This clone was seen once. V gene TRBV9 combines with J gene TRBJ2-1; D possibly corresponds to TRBD2 (5 bases). CDR1 SGDLS and CDR2 YYNGEE come from the germline V gene. V was pared by 0 bases and J by 0 bases, with 7 bases between. The CDR3 runs 15 residues. The CDR3 DNA sequence: TGTGCCAGCAGCGTAGTGGGGAGCTCCTACAATGAGCAGTTCTTC. This encodes CASSVVGSSYNEQFF.

The chain joins TRBV7-2 to TRBJ2-1; D tentatively reads TRBD1 or TRBD2 (6 bases each). V lost 7 bases and J lost 1, with 11 bases in between. The germline V gene has CDR1 SGHTA and CDR2 FQGNSA. The CDR3 totals 14 residues. CDR3: CASKKGGSYNEQFF. CDR3 in DNA: TGTGCCAGCAAAAAGGGGGGTTCCTACAATGAGCAGTTCTTC.

The V and J genes are TRBV19 and TRBJ2-7; TRBD1 might be the D (5 bases). The CDR3 has 18 residues. Germline V lookup: CDR1 LNHDA, CDR2 SQIVND (reference sequence). V lost 6 bases and J 2 bases, leaving 26 bases between the germline ends. The CDR3: CASSPGIFGRLVTYEQYF. DNA for the CDR3: TGTGCCAGTAGCCCAGGGATTTTTGGCCGGCTGGTAACCTACGAGCAGTACTTC.

The V gene is TRBV30, the J gene TRBJ1-2; a possible D gene is TRBD1 (6 bases). From germline, CDR1 is GTSNPN and CDR2 SVGIG (reference sequence). CDR3 length equals 17 residues. The V end was cut by 5 bases, the J end by 4 bases, with 26 bases between. The DNA of the CDR3 is TGTGCCTGGGGGTACCCAGGTAACAGGGATTGGTGCTATGGCTACACCTTC. Translated, it gives CAWGYPGNRDWCYGYTF. Drawing the rest from reference TRBV30 and TRBJ1-2, the complete variable domain is SQTIHQWPATLVQPVGSPLSLECTVEGTSNPNLYWYRQAAGRGLQLLFYSVGIGQISSEVPQNLSASRPQDRQFILSSKKLLLSDSGFYLCAWGYPGNRDWCYGYTFGSGTRLTVV.

V usage is TRBV12-5 and J usage is TRBJ2-2, with D unclear. V was pared by 0 bases and J by 6 bases, with 8 bases between. The CDR3 has 14 residues. Germline V CDR1 and CDR2: LGHNT, FRNRAP. CDR3 sequence (DNA): TGTGCTAGTGGTTTGGTAATCGGCTCCGGGGAGCTGTTTTTT. It codes for CASGLVIGSGELFF.

The chain is built from TRBV28 and TRBJ2-7; TRBD1 matches at 9 bases. Germline trimming cut 8 bases from V and 0 bases from J; bases unmatched to any gene: 8. The CDR3 has 15 residues. CDR1 and CDR2 from the germline V gene are MDHEN and SYDVKM. As DNA, the CDR3 is TGTGCCAGCGGCACCCGGGACAGGGTCTCCTACGAGCAGTACTTC. Translation: CASGTRDRVSYEQYF.

V and J are TRBV6-6 and TRBJ2-7; 9 bases are shared with TRBD2. Per the germline V gene, CDR1 is MNHNY and CDR2 is SVGAGI (reference sequence). The V segment lost 7 bases and the J segment 6 bases; nucleotides outside the gene matches: 13. The CDR3 sequence is 15 residues long. CDR3 nucleotides: TGTGCCAGCAAATTTAGCGGGGGACCTTCGGGCGAGCAGTACTTC. It codes for CASKFSGGPSGEQYF.

The chain employs TRBV2 and TRBJ1-1; perhaps TRBD1 as D (6 bases). Trimming cost V 3 bases and J 1 base, with 15 bases left between them. The CDR3 extends over 16 amino acids. Germline loops: CDR1 SNHLY, CDR2 FYNNEI. CDR3 protein: CASSDSGAGANTEAFF. The CDR3 DNA is TGTGCCAGCAGTGACAGTGGGGCAGGGGCGAACACTGAAGCTTTCTTT.

The J gene is TRBJ2-2, the V gene TRBV4-1, with a possible D match to TRBD1 (6 bases). Germline CDR1 reads MGHRA; CDR2 reads YSYEKL. The ends were cut back, 2 bases at V and 4 bases at J, with 26 bases in the middle. The CDR3 extends over 20 amino acids. CDR3 DNA sequence: TGCGCCAGCAGCCAAAGAGCGGCAGGGGAAGGGTTGGCACGCACCGGGGAGCTGTTTTTT. It translates to CASSQRAAGEGLARTGELFF.

This clone showed up just once. The chain is built from TRBV11-1 and TRBJ1-2; 9 bases are shared with TRBD1. The CDR3 totals 14 residues. V lost 5 bases, J lost 2 bases, and 3 bases stayed unmatched. CDR1 SGHAT and CDR2 FQDESV come from the germline V gene (reference sequence). The CDR3 DNA sequence: TGTGCCAGCAGCGGAGGACAGGGGAACTATGGCTACACCTTC. Translated: CASSGGQGNYGYTF.

In DNA form, the CDR3 reads TGTGCCAGTCAATCCGGGACGGTTTCCTACGAGCAGTACTTC. Protein sequence: CASQSGTVSYEQYF. The rearrangement uses TRBV2 and TRBJ2-7, with D perhaps TRBD1 or TRBD2 (5 bases each). CDR1 is SNHLY, CDR2 FYNNEI, per germline. The CDR3 spans 14 residues. V was cut by 9 bases and J by 1 base, with 16 bases left in between.

The gene calls are TRBV10-2 and TRBJ2-2, with D unclear. Deletions cut 4 bases from V and 1 base from J, with 10 bases between. CDR3 length equals 15 residues. From germline, CDR1 is WSHSY and CDR2 SAAADI. The CDR3 here is CASSGEAWNTGELFF. The CDR3 DNA reads as TGCGCCAGCAGTGGAGAAGCCTGGAACACCGGGGAGCTGTTTTTT.